These T cell receptor beta chains were read from a single sample in a study of graft-versus-host responses after intestinal transplantation. No antigen has been assigned to these receptors. Sequenced by immunoSEQ multiplex PCR; TCRdb stores in-frame clones only, minus some. Of tens of thousands of clones in the sample, approximately 96% were seen once. Specimen: unstimulated CD8+ T cells sorted from spleen or lymph node cells, collected before intestinal transplant. The receptors were sampled from a human donor who received an intestinal transplant. The CDR3 runs from the conserved cysteine through the conserved F or W. Each record gives: V gene, D gene, clone size, J gene, CDR3 DNA, CDR3 protein. D genes are given only for firm matches. Some rows have no size entry. The others give once, few or many, or a class for an expanded clone.

TRBV5-5,NA,NA,TRBJ2-5,TGTGCCAGCAGTTCCCAGGGAGAGTGGTACTTC,CASSSQGEWYF
TRBV19,NA,NA,TRBJ2-7,TGTGCCAGTAGTATTCGACCGCCCCCCCTCTACGAGCAGTACTTC,CASSIRPPPLYEQYF
TRBV6-5,NA,NA,TRBJ1-1,TGTGCCAGCAGCCTCAAATGGGACAACACTGAAGCTTTCTTT,CASSLKWDNTEAFF
TRBV19,TRBD1,NA,TRBJ1-1,TGTGCCAGTAGTATGGGACAGCACCTCACTGAAGCTTTCTTT,CASSMGQHLTEAFF
TRBV2,TRBD2,NA,TRBJ2-1,TGTGCCAGCAGTCGACTAGCGGGAGGGCCTATGAACAATGAGCAGTTCTTC,CASSRLAGGPMNNEQFF
TRBV19,NA,NA,TRBJ2-5,TGTGCCAGTAGTATTGACCAGGAAGAGACCCAGTACTTC,CASSIDQEETQYF
TRBV27,TRBD2,NA,TRBJ2-7,TGTGCCAGCAGTTCCGGACTAGCGGGGCCCTACGAGCAGTACTTC,CASSSGLAGPYEQYF
TRBV5-1,TRBD1,NA,TRBJ2-5,TGCGCCAGCTTCCCGACAGGGCCCCAAGAGACCCAGTACTTC,CASFPTGPQETQYF
TRBV6-5,TRBD2,NA,TRBJ2-7,TGTGCCAGCATGCGGGGGACGACCTACGAGCAGTACTTC,CASMRGTTYEQYF
TRBV10-2,NA,once,TRBJ1-1,TGCGCCAGCAGTGGGACTGAAGCTTTCTTT,CASSGTEAFF
TRBV19,TRBD2,NA,TRBJ2-1,TGTGCCAGTAGTATCGGGCGGGAGGTTTCGTTGAGTGAGCAGTTCTTC,CASSIGREVSLSEQFF
TRBV4-2,TRBD2,once,TRBJ2-3,TGTGCCAGCAGCCAAACCCACCACCCAGCGGGAGTCGGCACAGATACGCAGTATTTT,CASSQTHHPAGVGTDTQYF
TRBV7-9,NA,NA,TRBJ2-2,TGTGCCAGCAGCCCTTGGGGTCCCTCACCCTCCGGGGAGCTGTTTTTT,CASSPWGPSPSGELFF
TRBV19,NA,NA,TRBJ1-1,TGTGCCAGTAGTATGGTCCACTCGGCGTGGACTGAAGCTTTCTTT,CASSMVHSAWTEAFF
TRBV30,NA,NA,TRBJ1-4,TGTGCCTGGAGGGATAGGTGGGGACTTCGAAATGAAAAACTGTTTTTT,CAWRDRWGLRNEKLFF
TRBV7-9,NA,NA,TRBJ2-7,TGTGCCAGCAGCCCTCGGGGGTGGACCTACGAGCAGTACTTC,CASSPRGWTYEQYF
TRBV4-1,TRBD1,NA,TRBJ1-2,TGCGCCAGCAGCCAAGTATTAGGGACAGGGGGCACCTATGGCTACACCTTC,CASSQVLGTGGTYGYTF
TRBV6-5,NA,NA,TRBJ1-1,TGTGCCAGCAGTTACGGGGGGAACACTGAAGCTTTCTTT,CASSYGGNTEAFF
TRBV5-6,NA,NA,TRBJ2-5,TGTGCCAGCAGCTTAGACAGCTACACGGAGGAGACCCAGTACTTC,CASSLDSYTEETQYF
TRBV2,TRBD1,NA,TRBJ2-7,TGTGCCGGCAGTGAATTCTCGCCGACAGGGTACGAGCAGTACTTC,CAGSEFSPTGYEQYF
TRBV19,NA,NA,TRBJ1-1,TGTGCCAGTAGTATACCGGGATCGAACACTGAAGCTTTCTTT,CASSIPGSNTEAFF
TRBV5-1,TRBD1,NA,TRBJ2-1,TGCGCCAGCAGCCAAGGGACAGGGCGGACAACTCCCTACAATGAGCAGTTCTTC,CASSQGTGRTTPYNEQFF
TRBV5-6,TRBD1,NA,TRBJ1-5,TGTGCCAGCAGCAATTACGGACAGGGGGCTCGGCAGCCCCAGCATTTT,CASSNYGQGARQPQHF
TRBV6-5,NA,NA,TRBJ2-7,TGTGCCAGCAGTTACGGCGGAAGGGTCTACGAGCAGTACTTC,CASSYGGRVYEQYF
TRBV10-2,TRBD1,NA,TRBJ1-1,TGCGCCAGCAGTAGGGGGCTGGTGACTGAAGCTTTCTTT,CASSRGLVTEAFF
TRBV27,NA,NA,TRBJ2-1,TGTGCCAGCAGTTTTGGGGCAGGGAACAATGAGCAGTTCTTC,CASSFGAGNNEQFF
TRBV9,TRBD2,once,TRBJ2-1,TGTGCCAGCAGCGGTGGCGGGAGGGGGGACAATGAGCAGTTCTTC,CASSGGGRGDNEQFF
TRBV21-1,NA,NA,TRBJ2-4,TGTGCCAGCAGCAGGGGGACAGGGTCTGCGGTGGTAATGGGAGCCAAAAACATTCAGTACTTC,CASSRGTGSAVVMGAKNIQYF
TRBV11-2,NA,NA,TRBJ2-3,TGTGCCAGCAGCTGGGCATCAGACGCGATAGGACATTTT,CASSWASDAIGHF
TRBV4-1,NA,NA,TRBJ2-7,TGCGCCAGCAGCCAAGATAGCCGGGCTACAGCCTACGAGCAGTACTTC,CASSQDSRATAYEQYF
TRBV2,TRBD1,NA,TRBJ2-7,TGTGCCAGCATCGACAGGGGCACCTACGAGCAGTACTTC,CASIDRGTYEQYF
TRBV5-4,NA,once,TRBJ2-1,TGTGCCAGCAGCGGCTCTAGCGAGCTCAGGGAGCAGTTCTTC,CASSGSSELREQFF
TRBV7-8,TRBD2,NA,TRBJ2-7,TGTGCCAGCAAGGGGCTAGCGGGAGGAGGCTACGAGCAGTACTTC,CASKGLAGGGYEQYF
TRBV5-6,TRBD2,NA,TRBJ2-7,TGTGCCAGCAGCCCAGGACTAGCGGGAGCCTCACCCTACGAGCAGTACTTC,CASSPGLAGASPYEQYF
TRBV7-9,NA,NA,TRBJ2-4,TGTGCCAGCAGCTTTCCGTCGGAACTATCTACCAAAAACATTCAGTACTTC,CASSFPSELSTKNIQYF
TRBV11-2,TRBD1,NA,TRBJ1-2,TGTGCCAGCAGCCCCGGACAGGGGATTAACTATGGCTACACCTTC,CASSPGQGINYGYTF
TRBV5-1,TRBD1,NA,TRBJ2-7,TGCGCCAGCAGCTTTACCGGGACAGGGAACTACGAGCAGTACTTC,CASSFTGTGNYEQYF
TRBV28,NA,NA,TRBJ1-2,TGTGCCAGCAGTTTCCAACCGTGGGGAGGGATGAGAGATAACTATGGCTACACCTTC,CASSFQPWGGMRDNYGYTF
TRBV13,TRBD2,NA,TRBJ2-1,TGTGCCAGCAGCGATCTAGCGGGAGGGCGGTCCTACAATGAGCAGTTCTTC,CASSDLAGGRSYNEQFF
TRBV18,NA,NA,TRBJ2-7,TGTGCCAGCTCACCTTTCGGGGGTGCCTACGAGCAGTACTTC,CASSPFGGAYEQYF
TRBV9,NA,NA,TRBJ1-4,TGTGCCAGCAGCGTCGAATCAGGGGAAGCTAATGAAAAACTGTTTTTT,CASSVESGEANEKLFF
TRBV5-8,NA,NA,TRBJ2-3,TGTGCCAGCAGCTTTTACAGGGTCCCCACAGATACGCAGTATTTT,CASSFYRVPTDTQYF
TRBV10-3,NA,NA,TRBJ1-2,TGTGCCATCGGACAAGACGGGAACTATTATGGCTACACCTTC,CAIGQDGNYYGYTF
TRBV6-5,NA,NA,TRBJ2-3,TGTGCCAGCAGTTACAATTATGGGGAGGGCACAGATACGCAGTATTTT,CASSYNYGEGTDTQYF
TRBV19,NA,NA,TRBJ2-7,TGTGCCAGTACCTCCAGTGAGAGCTACGAGCAGTACTTC,CASTSSESYEQYF
TRBV7-6,NA,NA,TRBJ1-1,TGTGCCAGCAGCCCCGTTGGGGCCGAGAACACTGAAGCTTTCTTT,CASSPVGAENTEAFF
TRBV7-9,TRBD1,NA,TRBJ1-2,TGTGCCAGCAGCTCCACCGGGACAGACTATGGCTACACCTTC,CASSSTGTDYGYTF
TRBV28,NA,NA,TRBJ1-1,TGTGCCAGCAGTTCAAGTGGGGGGAACACTGAAGCTTTCTTT,CASSSSGGNTEAFF
TRBV19,NA,NA,TRBJ2-7,TGTGCCAGTAGTATAGATAGGGGGATACTACGGGAGCAGTACTTC,CASSIDRGILREQYF
TRBV27,TRBD2,once,TRBJ2-1,TGTGCCAGCAGCCAAGGGACTAGCGGGATGTTATTTTGGAATGAGCAGTTCTTC,CASSQGTSGMLFWNEQFF
TRBV27,TRBD1,NA,TRBJ2-7,TGTGCCAGCAGTTCCGGGACAGGACCCTACGAGCAGTACTTC,CASSSGTGPYEQYF
TRBV5-1,NA,NA,TRBJ1-4,TGCGCCAGCAGCTTGTATGCGGGTGAGGAAAAACTGTTTTTT,CASSLYAGEEKLFF
TRBV6-5,NA,NA,TRBJ2-5,TGTGCCAGCAGTTACGGGAAGAGGGTCCAAGAGACCCAGTACTTC,CASSYGKRVQETQYF
TRBV9,NA,NA,TRBJ1-1,TGTGCCAGCGGATTCGGGGGGGATGGCACTGAAGCTTTCTTT,CASGFGGDGTEAFF
TRBV6-1,NA,NA,TRBJ1-4,TGTGCCAGCTCACTGGCGGCTGAAAAACTGTTTTTT,CASSLAAEKLFF
TRBV19,NA,NA,TRBJ1-5,TGTGCCAGTAGTATAGGGGCAAGGCCCCATCAGCCCCAGCATTTT,CASSIGARPHQPQHF
TRBV28,NA,once,TRBJ1-5,TGTGCCAGCAGTTTAGGTGGCTGGAACAGAAATCAGCCCCAGCATTTT,CASSLGGWNRNQPQHF